The rows below give T cell receptor beta chains drawn from one sample of a study of cytomegalovirus exposure and HLA in healthy donors. Clones were sequenced by immunoSEQ multiplex PCR, and TCRdb holds only the in-frame ones, with some missing. The sample records about 180,000 clones, more than 80% being singletons. Sequencing was done on a sample of PBMCs. These receptors originate from a woman between 18 and 29 years old in good health and CMV-seropositive. Each CDR3 is given with its conserved first and last residue. The D gene is left open where the match is weak. Rows give clone size only sometimes, using once, few, many, or a class for an expanded clone.

>TRBJ1-3|TRBV29-1|.|.
TGCAGCGTTGTGACAGACACTGGAAACACCATATATTTT
CSVVTDTGNTIYF
>TRBJ1-5|TRBV4-3|.|TRBD1
TGCGCCAGCAGCCCCACGGTAACAGGGGCGCATAGCAATCAGCCCCAGCATTTT
CASSPTVTGAHSNQPQHF
>TRBJ1-5|TRBV28|.|TRBD1
TGTGCCAGCAGTTTATTCTCCCTGACAGGGGTGGGGAATCAGCCCCAGCATTTT
CASSLFSLTGVGNQPQHF
>TRBJ2-2|TRBV14|.|.
TGTGCCCGCAGCCAAGTCAAAGGGGGCGGGGAGCTGTTTTTT
CARSQVKGGGELFF
>TRBJ1-1|TRBV5-5|.|TRBD1
TGTGCCAGCAGCCCAGGGACAGGGAGGGCTGAAGCTTTCTTT
CASSPGTGRAEAFF
>TRBJ1-1|TRBV2|.|.
TGTGCCAGCAGCTCAGGGCTGAACACTGAAGCTTTCTTT
CASSSGLNTEAFF
>TRBJ1-5|TRBV30|few|.
TGTGCCTGGGCGGAAGGGGGGGTGCAGCCCCAGCATTTT
CAWAEGGVQPQHF
>TRBJ2-3|TRBV19|.|.
TGTGCCAGTAGTCAAACAGGTCGAGATACGCAGTATTTT
CASSQTGRDTQYF
>TRBJ2-7|TRBV4-1|.|TRBD2
TGCGCCAGCAGCTCTCGGGGGGGACCCTACGAGCAGTACTTC
CASSSRGGPYEQYF
>TRBJ2-7|TRBV6-5|.|.
TGTGCCACCGAAAAGTGGGGGGCCTACGAGCAGTACTTC
CATEKWGAYEQYF
>TRBJ1-1|TRBV19|.|TRBD1
TGTGCCAGTAGTACGCTATATAACAGGGGGACATCAGCGGACACTGAAGCTTTCTTT
CASSTLYNRGTSADTEAFF
>TRBJ2-2|TRBV11-3|.|.
TGTGCCAGCAGCTTAGTATCTTCGGCCGGGGAGCTGTTTTTT
CASSLVSSAGELFF
>TRBJ2-7|TRBV6-1|.|TRBD2
TGTGCCAGCAGTGAAACGGCGGGGGGGCCTCACGAGCAGTACTTC
CASSETAGGPHEQYF
>TRBJ2-7|TRBV7-9|.|TRBD1
TGTGCCAGCAGCTTAGCGGGGACAGGAGATTACGAGCAGTACTTC
CASSLAGTGDYEQYF
>TRBJ2-5|TRBV2|.|.
TGTGCCAGGGGACTCTTCCAAGAGACCCAGTACTTC
CARGLFQETQYF
>TRBJ1-4|TRBV7-9|once|.
TGTGCCAGCAGCTTAGCTGGAGGGAGTAGTGAAAAACTGTTTTTT
CASSLAGGSSEKLFF
>TRBJ2-7|TRBV20-1|few|.
TGCAGTACCCCGTGGGGCGACGAGCAGTACTTC
CSTPWGDEQYF
>TRBJ2-2|TRBV4-1|.|.
TGCGCCAGCAGCCAAGGTAGATACTCTCCGATCACCGGGGAGCTGTTTTTT
CASSQGRYSPITGELFF
>TRBJ1-4|TRBV29-1|.|.
TGCAGCGTTGAAGTGGGGAGCGGGGTTGGGTTCGGTGAAAAACTGTTTTTT
CSVEVGSGVGFGEKLFF
>TRBJ2-3|TRBV6-5|.|TRBD2
TGTGCCAGCAGTCCCGGGACTACAACAGATACGCAGTATTTT
CASSPGTTTDTQYF
>TRBJ1-1|TRBV10-3|.|.
TGTGCCATCAGTGAGTCTGGGCCGAACACTGAAGCTTTCTTT
CAISESGPNTEAFF
>TRBJ2-5|TRBV30|.|.
TGTGCCTCTACCAATACACAGGAAATCATGGAGACCCAGTACTTC
CASTNTQEIMETQYF
>TRBJ2-2|TRBV15|.|.
TGTGCCACCAGCAGGACAGCGAACACCGGGGAGCTGTTTTTT
CATSRTANTGELFF
>TRBJ1-6|TRBV28|.|TRBD1
TGTGCCAGCAGCCGCCTCGGGACAGGCTACGATGCCCTCCACTTT
CASSRLGTGYDALHF
>TRBJ1-3|TRBV7-8|.|.
TGTGCCAGCAGCTTAGCCTCTATGGGAAACACCATATATTTT
CASSLASMGNTIYF
>TRBJ2-3|TRBV4-2|.|TRBD1
TGTGCCAGCAGCCACCCGGACAGGAGTGTCACAGATACGCAGTATTTT
CASSHPDRSVTDTQYF
>TRBJ1-2|TRBV27|.|TRBD1
TGTGCCAGCAGTTTAGGGACAGGGGCCGGCTACACCTTC
CASSLGTGAGYTF